Listed below are T cell receptor beta chains from one sample, sequenced in a study of T cell repertoires in cytomegalovirus infection. TCRdb analysed the reads with MiXCR anew, one entry per CDR3 protein. The profile shows approximately 240,000 distinct CDR3 sequences, roughly 12% of them singletons. What was sequenced was PBMCs. The receptors were gathered from a human donor in good health (CMV status not recorded). Some clones in this sample may be carry-over from other donors' samples. Each CDR3 is given with its conserved first and last residue. A D gene is named only where the DNA matches it firmly. Not every row has a clone size; where given, it reads once, few, many or a size class.

D gene: -; clone size: many; J gene: TRBJ2-4; V gene: TRBV6-2/TRBV6-3; CDR3 length: 16; CDR3 DNA: TGTGCCAGCAGTTATGCCAGCGCCTGGGCCAAAAACATTCAGTACTTC; CDR3 protein: CASSYASAWAKNIQYF
D gene: -; clone size: many; J gene: TRBJ2-2; V gene: TRBV28; CDR3 length: 15; CDR3 DNA: TGTGCCAGCAGTTTCCCAGGGCCGAACACCGGGGAGCTGTTTTTT; CDR3 protein: CASSFPGPNTGELFF
D gene: TRBD2; clone size: few; J gene: TRBJ2-7; V gene: TRBV6-2/TRBV6-3; CDR3 length: 12; CDR3 DNA: TGTGCCAGTGGGGGGGACTCCGGGGAGCAGTACTTC; CDR3 protein: CASGGDSGEQYF
D gene: -; clone size: many; J gene: TRBJ1-1; V gene: TRBV11-3; CDR3 length: 13; CDR3 DNA: TGTGCCAGCAGCCCACATGGGAACACTGAAGCTTTCTTT; CDR3 protein: CASSPHGNTEAFF
D gene: -; clone size: many; J gene: TRBJ2-3; V gene: TRBV20-1; CDR3 length: 14; CDR3 DNA: TGCAGTGCTAGTAGGGGCCGCCCCACAGATACGCAGTATTTT; CDR3 protein: CSASRGRPTDTQYF
D gene: TRBD1; clone size: many; J gene: TRBJ1-1; V gene: TRBV12-3/TRBV12-4; CDR3 length: 14; CDR3 DNA: TGTGCCAGCAGTTTCCGGACAGGGTGGACTGAAGCTTTCTTT; CDR3 protein: CASSFRTGWTEAFF
D gene: -; clone size: many; J gene: TRBJ1-2; V gene: TRBV7-6; CDR3 length: 13; CDR3 DNA: TGTGCCAGCAGCTTGCTAGGGGCAGATGGCTACACCTTC; CDR3 protein: CASSLLGADGYTF
D gene: -; clone size: many; J gene: TRBJ2-3; V gene: TRBV7-2; CDR3 length: 12; CDR3 DNA: TGTGCCAGCAACCTATTTTCGGATACGCAGTATTTT; CDR3 protein: CASNLFSDTQYF
D gene: -; clone size: few; J gene: TRBJ2-1; V gene: TRBV6-1; CDR3 length: 12; CDR3 DNA: TGTGCCAGCAGTGAAATGAGGTATGAGCAGTTCTTC; CDR3 protein: CASSEMRYEQFF
D gene: -; clone size: -; J gene: TRBJ1-1; V gene: TRBV19; CDR3 length: 13; CDR3 DNA: TGTGCCAGTAGCGGCCGGGACACTCGAGGAGCTTTCTTT; CDR3 protein: CASSGRDTRGAFF
D gene: -; clone size: few; J gene: TRBJ2-1; V gene: TRBV6-2/TRBV6-3; CDR3 length: 17; CDR3 DNA: TGTGCCAGCAGTTTCCCCAGAGGAGCGGTTGACTACAATGAGCAGTTCTTC; CDR3 protein: CASSFPRGAVDYNEQFF
D gene: TRBD1; clone size: many; J gene: TRBJ1-4; V gene: TRBV7-2; CDR3 length: 14; CDR3 DNA: TGTGCCAGCAGCTTGGACAGGGGAAGCGAAAAACTGTTTTTT; CDR3 protein: CASSLDRGSEKLFF
D gene: TRBD2; clone size: few; J gene: TRBJ2-3; V gene: TRBV18; CDR3 length: 17; CDR3 DNA: TGTGCCAGCTCACCTCCCGGGCTAGCGGGGCCCACAGATACGCAGTATTTT; CDR3 protein: CASSPPGLAGPTDTQYF
D gene: TRBD1; clone size: many; J gene: TRBJ1-2; V gene: TRBV6-1; CDR3 length: 14; CDR3 DNA: TGTGCCAGCAGTGAAGTCTGGACAGGGTTCGGCTACACCTTC; CDR3 protein: CASSEVWTGFGYTF
D gene: TRBD1; clone size: many; J gene: TRBJ1-1; V gene: TRBV7-2; CDR3 length: 19; CDR3 DNA: TGTGCCAGCAGCCCACTCGCAATGGGGATACCGGGACAGGGGGGTAAAGCTTTCTTT; CDR3 protein: CASSPLAMGIPGQGGKAFF
D gene: -; clone size: many; J gene: TRBJ1-1; V gene: TRBV19; CDR3 length: 14; CDR3 DNA: TGTGCCAGTAGTATCCCAGGGGCGAACACTGAAGCTTTCTTT; CDR3 protein: CASSIPGANTEAFF
D gene: TRBD2; clone size: few; J gene: TRBJ2-3; V gene: TRBV20-1; CDR3 length: 14; CDR3 DNA: TGCAGTGCTAGGCGACTAGCGGGTACAGATACGCAGTATTTT; CDR3 protein: CSARRLAGTDTQYF
D gene: TRBD1; clone size: -; J gene: TRBJ1-1; V gene: TRBV12-5; CDR3 length: 13; CDR3 DNA: TGTGCTAGTGGTCCCCGACAGGGCGGTGAAGCTTTCTTT; CDR3 protein: CASGPRQGGEAFF
D gene: -; clone size: -; J gene: TRBJ2-3; V gene: TRBV19; CDR3 length: 13; CDR3 DNA: TGTGCCAGTACGACTAGGGCTGTGGATACGCAGTATTTT; CDR3 protein: CASTTRAVDTQYF
D gene: -; clone size: -; J gene: TRBJ1-2; V gene: TRBV3-1; CDR3 length: 14; CDR3 DNA: TGTGCCAGCAGCCAAGAGCGGGACGCTGTGCCCTACACCTTC; CDR3 protein: CASSQERDAVPYTF
D gene: -; clone size: many; J gene: TRBJ1-5; V gene: TRBV7-2; CDR3 length: 14; CDR3 DNA: TGTGCCAGCAGCTTAGGCAGGGTCACTCAGCCCCAGCATTTT; CDR3 protein: CASSLGRVTQPQHF
D gene: -; clone size: many; J gene: TRBJ1-2; V gene: TRBV7-2; CDR3 length: 11; CDR3 DNA: TGTGCCAGCAGCTTAGAGGGTGGCTACACCTTC; CDR3 protein: CASSLEGGYTF
D gene: -; clone size: many; J gene: TRBJ2-7; V gene: TRBV28; CDR3 length: 16; CDR3 DNA: TGTGCCAGCAGTTTATCAGGGGCCACAGGGATCCACGAGCAGTACTTC; CDR3 protein: CASSLSGATGIHEQYF
D gene: -; clone size: many; J gene: TRBJ2-2; V gene: TRBV7-6; CDR3 length: 13; CDR3 DNA: TGTGCCAGCAGCCCGCGGGCAACCGGGGAGCTGTTTTTT; CDR3 protein: CASSPRATGELFF
D gene: -; clone size: many; J gene: TRBJ1-1; V gene: TRBV6-5; CDR3 length: 14; CDR3 DNA: TGTGCCAGCAGCTGGGCAGGGGAGAACACTGAAGCTTTCTTT; CDR3 protein: CASSWAGENTEAFF
D gene: -; clone size: many; J gene: TRBJ2-3; V gene: TRBV7-2; CDR3 length: 12; CDR3 DNA: TGTGCCAGCAGCCAATCCTCAGATACGCAGTATTTT; CDR3 protein: CASSQSSDTQYF
D gene: -; clone size: many; J gene: TRBJ1-1; V gene: TRBV6-2/TRBV6-3; CDR3 length: 15; CDR3 DNA: TGTGCCGCCCGCCGGGACGGAGGTTTGAACACTGAAGCTTTCTTT; CDR3 protein: CAARRDGGLNTEAFF
D gene: -; clone size: many; J gene: TRBJ2-7; V gene: TRBV7-2; CDR3 length: 12; CDR3 DNA: TGTGCCACGCGTGGGAGCTCCTACGAGCAGTACTTC; CDR3 protein: CATRGSSYEQYF
D gene: TRBD2; clone size: many; J gene: TRBJ2-7; V gene: TRBV7-6; CDR3 length: 15; CDR3 DNA: TGTGCCAGCAGCTTTGACGGCGGGAGGTCGGGCGAGCAGTACTTC; CDR3 protein: CASSFDGGRSGEQYF
D gene: -; clone size: many; J gene: TRBJ1-6; V gene: TRBV19; CDR3 length: 15; CDR3 DNA: TGTGCCAGTAGTATTGGACTCAACTATAATTCACCCCTCCACTTT; CDR3 protein: CASSIGLNYNSPLHF
D gene: -; clone size: many; J gene: TRBJ1-1; V gene: TRBV7-2; CDR3 length: 15; CDR3 DNA: TGTGCCAGCAGCTTAGACGGGGCATGGAACACTGAAGCTTTCTTT; CDR3 protein: CASSLDGAWNTEAFF
D gene: -; clone size: -; J gene: TRBJ2-4; V gene: TRBV6-2/TRBV6-3; CDR3 length: 15; CDR3 DNA: TGTGCCAGCACGAAGGGCCCGGGGGCCAAAAACATTCAGTACTTC; CDR3 protein: CASTKGPGAKNIQYF
D gene: -; clone size: many; J gene: TRBJ2-2; V gene: TRBV19; CDR3 length: 14; CDR3 DNA: TGTGCCAGTGGACAAGGGGCGGGCACCGGGGAGCTGTTTTTT; CDR3 protein: CASGQGAGTGELFF
D gene: -; clone size: many; J gene: TRBJ1-5; V gene: TRBV20-1; CDR3 length: 14; CDR3 DNA: TGCAGTGTGAACCGGGGGGTCGGCAGTCAGCCCCAGCATTTT; CDR3 protein: CSVNRGVGSQPQHF
D gene: -; clone size: many; J gene: TRBJ1-3; V gene: TRBV6-5; CDR3 length: 15; CDR3 DNA: TGTGCCAGCAGTTACGGGCGTTTCTCTGGAAACACCATATATTTT; CDR3 protein: CASSYGRFSGNTIYF
D gene: -; clone size: many; J gene: TRBJ1-2; V gene: TRBV7-2; CDR3 length: 12; CDR3 DNA: TGTGCCAGCAGCCCGCCCGGGGGTGGCTACACCTTC; CDR3 protein: CASSPPGGGYTF
D gene: TRBD1; clone size: -; J gene: TRBJ2-3; V gene: TRBV29-1; CDR3 length: 15; CDR3 DNA: TGCAGCGTTGAGCTCCGGACAGGGGGCGAGGATACGCAGTATTTT; CDR3 protein: CSVELRTGGEDTQYF
D gene: TRBD1; clone size: few; J gene: TRBJ1-2; V gene: TRBV12-3/TRBV12-4; CDR3 length: 14; CDR3 DNA: TGTGCCAGCAGTCCCGGAGGGGGCGTCTATGGCTACACCTTC; CDR3 protein: CASSPGGGVYGYTF
D gene: -; clone size: -; J gene: TRBJ1-3; V gene: TRBV7-9; CDR3 length: 15; CDR3 DNA: TGTGCCAGCAGCTTAGAGAAGATCTCTGGAAACACCATATATTTT; CDR3 protein: CASSLEKISGNTIYF
D gene: TRBD2; clone size: many; J gene: TRBJ2-3; V gene: TRBV11-2; CDR3 length: 16; CDR3 DNA: TGTGCCAGCAGCTTAGGTGGCGGGAGGGCCGCAGATACGCAGTATTTT; CDR3 protein: CASSLGGGRAADTQYF
D gene: TRBD1; clone size: many; J gene: TRBJ1-2; V gene: TRBV7-2; CDR3 length: 15; CDR3 DNA: TGTGCCAGCAGCTTAAACCGACAGGGAAACTATGGCTACACCTTC; CDR3 protein: CASSLNRQGNYGYTF
D gene: -; clone size: few; J gene: TRBJ1-1; V gene: TRBV5-1; CDR3 length: 16; CDR3 DNA: TGCGCCAGCAGCTTGGGTGGGCAGCCGACCGGAATTGAAGCTTTCTTT; CDR3 protein: CASSLGGQPTGIEAFF
D gene: TRBD1; clone size: -; J gene: TRBJ1-4; V gene: TRBV5-1; CDR3 length: 15; CDR3 DNA: TGCGCCAGCAGCTTGGAGGGACAGGGGGCGAGAGAACTGTTTTTT; CDR3 protein: CASSLEGQGARELFF
D gene: TRBD2; clone size: few; J gene: TRBJ2-7; V gene: TRBV28; CDR3 length: 13; CDR3 DNA: TGTGCCAGCATACGACTAGCGGGACACGAGCAGTACTTC; CDR3 protein: CASIRLAGHEQYF
D gene: -; clone size: -; J gene: TRBJ2-5; V gene: TRBV12-3/TRBV12-4; CDR3 length: 16; CDR3 DNA: TGTGCCAGCAGTTTCCGCTCAGGAGGGGGGCAAGAGACCCAGTACTTC; CDR3 protein: CASSFRSGGGQETQYF
D gene: -; clone size: -; J gene: TRBJ2-7; V gene: TRBV5-1; CDR3 length: 14; CDR3 DNA: TGCGCCAGCAGCTTGGAACACCTCTCCTACGAGCAGTACTTC; CDR3 protein: CASSLEHLSYEQYF
D gene: TRBD2; clone size: many; J gene: TRBJ2-1; V gene: TRBV11-3; CDR3 length: 16; CDR3 DNA: TGTGCCAGCAGCCCCGTCCGGGCGGGAGTGTGGAGTGAGCAGTTCTTC; CDR3 protein: CASSPVRAGVWSEQFF
D gene: -; clone size: many; J gene: TRBJ2-1; V gene: TRBV7-2; CDR3 length: 14; CDR3 DNA: TGTGCCAGCAGCCCGGACCCCCGATACAATGAGCAGTTCTTC; CDR3 protein: CASSPDPRYNEQFF